Listed below are T cell receptor beta chains from one sample, sequenced in a study of blood T cell repertoires in COVID-19. Some clones are missing from TCRdb's copy, which holds only in-frame ones; the method was immunoSEQ multiplex PCR. This sample yields over 100,000 clones, of which 82% are seen a single time; approximately 7.9% belongs to the top ten. Input material: peripheral blood. The receptors originated from a man between 65 and 85 years old with acute or convalescent COVID-19. CDR3s include the opening cysteine and the closing phenylalanine or tryptophan. The D gene is left open where the match is weak. Clone sizes are given selectively: once, few, many, or a class where the clone is expanded.

CDR3nt: TGTGCCAGCAGTCTTCTCGGGACAACACCGAACACTGAAGCTTTCTTT
CDR3aa: CASSLLGTTPNTEAFF
d_gene: -
j_gene: TRBJ1-1
v_gene: TRBV28
abundance: -

CDR3nt: TGTGCCAGTAGTAACGGGGGACCTGGAAACACCATATATTTT
CDR3aa: CASSNGGPGNTIYF
d_gene: -
j_gene: TRBJ1-3
v_gene: TRBV19
abundance: -

CDR3nt: TGTGCCAGCAGCCCGAGACAGGGAAGGGGCTACGAGCAGTACTTC
CDR3aa: CASSPRQGRGYEQYF
d_gene: TRBD1
j_gene: TRBJ2-7
v_gene: TRBV7-9
abundance: few

CDR3nt: TGTGCCAGCACCTCCCCGACAGGGGCCTCCACAGATACGCAGTATTTT
CDR3aa: CASTSPTGASTDTQYF
d_gene: TRBD1
j_gene: TRBJ2-3
v_gene: TRBV28
abundance: -

CDR3nt: TGTGCCAGCAGCGGCGGAAGCGGGGGGCGAACCGGGGAGCTGTTTTTT
CDR3aa: CASSGGSGGRTGELFF
d_gene: TRBD2
j_gene: TRBJ2-2
v_gene: TRBV9
abundance: -

CDR3nt: TGTGCCAGCAGTGCCTATGAAAAACTGTTTTTT
CDR3aa: CASSAYEKLFF
d_gene: -
j_gene: TRBJ1-4
v_gene: TRBV25-1
abundance: -

CDR3nt: TGTGCCAGCACACAGGGGAACACTGAAGCTTTCTTT
CDR3aa: CASTQGNTEAFF
d_gene: -
j_gene: TRBJ1-1
v_gene: TRBV25-1
abundance: -

CDR3nt: TGTGCCAGTAGTATTACCCGACAGAACACTGAAGCTTTCTTT
CDR3aa: CASSITRQNTEAFF
d_gene: -
j_gene: TRBJ1-1
v_gene: TRBV19
abundance: -

CDR3nt: TGTGCCAGCAGCCTCAACAGGGGGGTAAAAGGGTACACCTTC
CDR3aa: CASSLNRGVKGYTF
d_gene: TRBD1
j_gene: TRBJ1-2
v_gene: TRBV11-2
abundance: -

CDR3nt: TGTGCCAGCAGTTACTCGCTAGCAAGGAACACTGAAGCTTTCTTT
CDR3aa: CASSYSLARNTEAFF
d_gene: -
j_gene: TRBJ1-1
v_gene: TRBV6-6
abundance: few

CDR3nt: TGTGCCAGCAGCGTCGACGGAAGCTCGGGGCGGGGCACCATATATTTT
CDR3aa: CASSVDGSSGRGTIYF
d_gene: -
j_gene: TRBJ1-3
v_gene: TRBV7-8
abundance: -

CDR3nt: TGTGCCTGGAGACGTCAAGGACTAGCGGGAAAATACGAGCAGTACTTC
CDR3aa: CAWRRQGLAGKYEQYF
d_gene: TRBD2
j_gene: TRBJ2-7
v_gene: TRBV30
abundance: -

CDR3nt: TGTGCCAGCAGCGTGGCGGGAAGCAGAAACATTCAGTACTTC
CDR3aa: CASSVAGSRNIQYF
d_gene: -
j_gene: TRBJ2-4
v_gene: TRBV6-5
abundance: -

CDR3nt: TGTGCCAGCAGAAGGCCCGGCCGGGACTACGAGCAGTACTTC
CDR3aa: CASRRPGRDYEQYF
d_gene: -
j_gene: TRBJ2-7
v_gene: TRBV11-2
abundance: once

CDR3nt: TGCGCCAGCAGCTTGGGCAGTACTAACTATGGCTACACCTTC
CDR3aa: CASSLGSTNYGYTF
d_gene: -
j_gene: TRBJ1-2
v_gene: TRBV5-1
abundance: -

CDR3nt: TGTGCCAGCAGCCGCGGGACAGGGGGTTTGGAGCAGTACTTC
CDR3aa: CASSRGTGGLEQYF
d_gene: TRBD1
j_gene: TRBJ2-7
v_gene: TRBV5-6
abundance: -

CDR3nt: TGTGCCAGCAGGCCATTTACCGGGACAGGGGCCTATGGCTACACCTTC
CDR3aa: CASRPFTGTGAYGYTF
d_gene: TRBD1
j_gene: TRBJ1-2
v_gene: TRBV28
abundance: -

CDR3nt: TGCGCCAGCAGCCCCGGTAGGGGGACAGGGCTCCCAGATACGCAGTATTTT
CDR3aa: CASSPGRGTGLPDTQYF
d_gene: TRBD1
j_gene: TRBJ2-3
v_gene: TRBV5-1
abundance: -

CDR3nt: TGTGCCAGCAGTGTTTCTCCCAGGGCCGAGAGCTCCTATAATTCACCCCTCCACTTT
CDR3aa: CASSVSPRAESSYNSPLHF
d_gene: -
j_gene: TRBJ1-6
v_gene: TRBV2
abundance: -

CDR3nt: TGTGCCAGCAGCCCCGCGGGAGGCTCCTACAATGAGCAGTTCTTC
CDR3aa: CASSPAGGSYNEQFF
d_gene: TRBD2
j_gene: TRBJ2-1
v_gene: TRBV7-7
abundance: -

CDR3nt: TGTGCCAGCAGTTTATCTGAGACTCCCTATGGCTACACCTTC
CDR3aa: CASSLSETPYGYTF
d_gene: -
j_gene: TRBJ1-2
v_gene: TRBV28
abundance: once

CDR3nt: TGTGCCAGCGGTCGGGGACTCTCGAACACCGGGGAGCTGTTTTTT
CDR3aa: CASGRGLSNTGELFF
d_gene: -
j_gene: TRBJ2-2
v_gene: TRBV28
abundance: -